One and the same sample provided the 14 T cell receptor beta chains below, sequenced in a study of blood T cells in healthy people across ages (dated by TCRdb to between 2014 and 2017). Receptors were amplified or captured by 5' RACE. These reads were obtained on an Illumina HiSeq 2500. The second PCR ran for roughly 7 to 12 cycles and used a J-beta primer mix along with a sample-barcoded 5' primer. TCRdb ran its own pipeline on the public reads, namely fastp trimming at Q25 and MiXCR clone calling, and kept in-frame beta chains. Records with the same CDR3 protein are collapsed into one entry carrying the most frequent genes and DNA. For this sample there are over 500,000 distinct CDR3 sequences; more than 45% appear just once. About 13% of the sample belongs to the ten largest clones. Sequenced input: blood. The receptors were sampled from an elderly woman in good health.

This clonotype has just a few counts. V gene TRBV20-1 combines with J gene TRBJ2-2; 10 nucleotides match TRBD1. Germline V gene data show CDR1 as DFQATT and CDR2 as SNEGSKA (reference sequence). V lost 4 bases to trimming and J lost 0 bases; unmatched junction nucleotides: 8. The CDR3 is 17 residues long. The CDR3 nucleotides read TGCAGTGCTAAAAGACAGGGGGCTCTCGCGAACACCGGGGAGCTGTTTTTT. Translation gives CSAKRQGALANTGELFF.

J is TRBJ2-1 and V is TRBV29-1, with D possibly TRBD2 on 6 matching bases. In germline, CDR1 is SQVTM, CDR2 ANQGSEA. V was shortened by 3 bases and J by 8 bases, with 17 bases between the two germline ends. The CDR3 length is 14 residues. The CDR3 protein is CSVDGSPLQYEQFF. CDR3 in DNA: TGCAGCGTTGACGGGAGCCCCTTACAATATGAGCAGTTCTTC.

This clonotype came up a few times. This chain joins TRBV29-1 and TRBJ1-1, with 7 bases aligning to TRBD1. The CDR3 has 12 amino acids. Germline trimming cut 7 bases from V and 0 bases from J; bases unmatched to any gene: 2. The germline gives CDR1 SQVTM, CDR2 ANQGSEA. The CDR3 sequence is CSGTGMNTEAFF. DNA for the CDR3: TGCAGCGGGACAGGTATGAACACTGAAGCTTTCTTT.

CDR3 sequence: CSARLAAGGFLTNNEQYF. The CDR3 nucleotides read TGCAGTGCTAGATTGGCGGCGGGAGGGTTCCTGACGAACAATGAGCAGTACTTC. This sequence joins TRBV20-1 and TRBJ2-1, with TRBD2 matching over 9 bases. The J call may be in error: the DNA end matches TRBJ2-7 better. The germline CDR1 and CDR2 sequences are DFQATT and SNEGSKA (reference sequence). This CDR3 has 18 amino acids.

This chain links TRBV20-1 with TRBJ2-5, with TRBD1 matching over 9 bases. Per germline, CDR1 DFQATT and CDR2 SNEGSKA (reference sequence). The CDR3 is 14 residues long. Losses at the gene ends were 6 bases for V and 11 bases for J; bases not matched to a gene: 16. The CDR3 here is CSAWTGAVGNEQYF. Here the CDR3 DNA reads TGCAGTGCCTGGACAGGGGCAGTCGGGAATGAGCAGTACTTC.

The chain joins TRBV18 to TRBJ2-1; D unclear. Looked up from germline, CDR1 is KGHSH and CDR2 is LQKENI. CDR3 size: 17 residues. V gave up 6 bases and J gave up 8 bases, with 26 bases separating them. The DNA of the CDR3 is TGTGCCAGCTCCCAGAGCTCCGGGCCCCTGGGTTCACATGAGCAGTTCTTC. Its translation is CASSQSSGPLGSHEQFF.

This chain joins TRBV28 and TRBJ1-4; 8 bases are a match to TRBD1. The CDR3 contains 14 residues. From germline, CDR1 is MDHEN and CDR2 SYDVKM. V shed 2 bases, J shed 5 bases, and the junction held 1 base outside the gene matches. The CDR3 region has the DNA TGTGCCAGCAGTTTAAGGACAGGGAATGAAAAACTGTTTTTT. The encoded protein is CASSLRTGNEKLFF.

This chain's CDR3 is CAISDASGATSTDTQYF. For the CDR3, the DNA is TGTGCCATCAGTGACGCTAGCGGGGCAACTAGCACAGATACGCAGTATTTT. This rearrangement joins TRBV10-3 to TRBJ2-3; 9 positions match TRBD2. Germline CDR1 is ENHRY and CDR2 is SYGVKD. CDR3 length equals 17 residues. With V trimmed by 3 bases and J by 0 bases, 7 bases remained unmatched.

This clonotype was seen a handful of times. This chain links TRBV20-1 with TRBJ2-1; D not resolved. TRBJ2-7 explains the end of the DNA better; the J call may be wrong. Germline loops: CDR1 DFQATT, CDR2 SNEGSKA (reference sequence). The CDR3 is made up of 15 amino acids. Here the CDR3 DNA reads TGCAGTGCTAGAATTCGAGTGAGCTCCTACAATGAGCAGTACTTC. Translating it yields CSARIRVSSYNEQYF.

This clonotype has a count of ten or more. The chain links TRBV5-6 to TRBJ1-6; no clear D gene. Germline CDR1 and CDR2: SGHDT and YYEEEE. Between the trimmed V and J ends, which lost 3 bases and 5 bases, there was a span of 12 bases. The CDR3 is 15 residues long. CDR3 nucleotides: TGTGCCAGCAGCTCTCCTACTTATGATAATTCACCCCTCCACTTT. Protein product: CASSSPTYDNSPLHF.

In this sample, this clonotype turned up a few times. The chain carries TRBV12-3 or TRBV12-4 and TRBJ1-5; perhaps TRBD1 as D (5 bases). V was clipped by 6 bases and J by 0 bases, with 9 bases between them. The CDR3 totals 14 residues. The CDR3 is CASRGPYSNQPQHF. In nucleotides, the CDR3 is TGTGCCAGCAGGGGACCGTATAGCAATCAGCCCCAGCATTTT.

This clonotype showed up many times. The chain links TRBV5-1 to TRBJ2-1; D is undetermined. This CDR3 is 12 amino acids long. The V and J ends lost 0 bases and 8 bases respectively, with 6 bases between them. The germline V gene has CDR1 SGHRS and CDR2 YFSETQ. CDR3 in DNA: TGCGCCAGCAGCTTGGAAGGGTATGAGCAGTTCTTC. Translated: CASSLEGYEQFF.

Points on this clonotype: This clone may be a read error of a much larger clone one base away. The chain is built from TRBV5-1 and TRBJ2-7, with D possibly TRBD1 on 5 matching bases. The CDR3 loop spans 13 amino acids. Germline V gives CDR1 SGHRS, CDR2 YFSETQ. The CDR3, as DNA: TGCGTCAGCAGACTCGGACAAGCCTACGAGCAGTACTTC. Amino acid sequence: CVSRLGQAYEQYF. Full variable domain (missing parts from reference TRBV5-1 and TRBJ2-7): KAGVTQTPRYLIKTRGQQVTLSCSPISGHRSVSWYQQTPGQGLQFLFEYFSETQRNKGNFPGRFSGRQFSNSRSEMNVSTLELGDSALYLCVSRLGQAYEQYFGPGTRLTVT.

This clonotype was detected many times. The J gene is TRBJ2-1, the V gene TRBV6-2 or TRBV6-3, with a possible D match to TRBD2 (5 bases). The germline V and J ends were trimmed by 0 bases and 8 bases, with 23 bases remaining between them. The germline V gene has CDR1 MNHEY and CDR2 SVGEGT. The CDR3 contains 18 residues. Here the CDR3 DNA reads TGTGCCAGCAGTTACTCCCAAGGGAGTCCTTTTTTGAGGGATGAGCAGTTCTTC. Amino acids: CASSYSQGSPFLRDEQFF.